Below are 29 T cell receptor beta chains sequenced from a single sample in a study of T cells in localized non-small cell lung cancer. Clones were read by immunoSEQ multiplex PCR, and TCRdb kept only the in-frame ones, dropping some. The table records 35,000 to 45,000 clones, over 75% of them present only once. The material was peripheral blood, obtained before any cancer treatment. The receptors stem from a male donor aged 60 or over with stage III squamous cell lung carcinoma.

The gene calls are TRBV5-1 and TRBJ2-2; TRBD1 matches at 7 bases. Germline V gene data show CDR1 as SGHRS and CDR2 as YFSETQ. V gave up 0 bases and J gave up 4 bases; unmatched junction bases: 3. The CDR3 consists of 15 residues. The CDR3 sequence is CASSLAGGFTGELFF. DNA for the CDR3: TGCGCCAGCAGCTTGGCAGGGGGATTCACCGGGGAGCTGTTTTTT.

The V and J genes are TRBV5-1 and TRBJ2-7; no definite D call. Trimming left V 4 bases short and J 2 bases short, with 19 bases between. The CDR3 is 16 residues long. Looked up from germline, CDR1 is SGHRS and CDR2 is YFSETQ. DNA for the CDR3: TGCGCCAGCAGCCGAGACAACAGTAATCCAGCCTACGAGCAGTACTTC. This translates into CASSRDNSNPAYEQYF.

The V gene is TRBV19, the J gene TRBJ1-1; unclear D gene. V lost 8 bases and J 0 bases, leaving 13 bases between the germline ends. The CDR3 length is 14 residues. Per germline, CDR1 LNHDA and CDR2 SQIVND (reference sequence). The CDR3 DNA is TGTGCCAGTGTAGACCCGGGAATGAACACTGAAGCTTTCTTT. Its translation: CASVDPGMNTEAFF.

The chain recombines TRBV4-2 with TRBJ2-5; D call uncertain. From germline, CDR1 is LGHNA and CDR2 YNFKEQ. Between the trimmed V and J ends, which lost 1 base and 4 bases, there was a span of 10 bases. CDR3 size: 14 residues. CDR3 coding DNA: TGTGCCAGCAGCCAAGTGGGCAAGGGAGAGACCCAGTACTTC. It translates to CASSQVGKGETQYF.

This clone was observed a handful of times. V is TRBV28 and J is TRBJ2-3; TRBD2 matches 15 bases. Trimming at V came to 6 bases and at J to 7 bases, leaving 8 bases not matched to a gene. Germline assignment: CDR1 MDHEN and CDR2 SYDVKM. The CDR3 is 16 residues long. The DNA of the CDR3 is TGTGCCAGCAGGCGGACTAGCGGGGGGGCGGGTAATACGCAGTATTTT. Its translation is CASRRTSGGAGNTQYF.

The chain couples TRBV2 to TRBJ2-3; TRBD2 aligns across 9 bases. This CDR3 is 16 amino acids long. V shed 6 bases and J 2 bases; nucleotides not matched to a gene: 9. Germline V gene data show CDR1 as SNHLY and CDR2 as FYNNEI. The CDR3 region is CASSPQTSGYTDTQYF. The CDR3 coding sequence is TGTGCCAGCAGCCCTCAGACTAGCGGTTACACAGATACGCAGTATTTT.

This sequence joins TRBV6-1 and TRBJ2-5, with D perhaps TRBD2 (6 bases). Germline loops: CDR1 MNHNS, CDR2 SASEGT. CDR3 length: 14 residues. Trimming removed 2 bases at V and 5 bases at J, with 12 bases between. CDR3 sequence reads: CASSEPGLGETQYF. The CDR3 coding sequence is TGTGCCAGCAGTGAACCGGGACTCGGGGAGACCCAGTACTTC.

The V gene is TRBV13, the J gene TRBJ1-1; TRBD1 matches at 7 bases. Germline values: CDR1 PRHDT, CDR2 FYEKMQ (reference sequence). V dropped 5 bases and J dropped 0; count of bases not matched to a gene: 9. There are 16 residues in the CDR3. The CDR3 nucleotides are TGTGCCAGCAGCCTAAAGACAGGGACCGTGAACACTGAAGCTTTCTTT. As protein: CASSLKTGTVNTEAFF.

This clone occurred a few times. This rearrangement joins TRBV18 to TRBJ1-4, with TRBD1 as a possible D gene (5 bases). CDR1 is KGHSH, CDR2 LQKENI, per germline. V was trimmed by 7 bases and J by 4 bases, leaving 10 bases between them. The CDR3 sequence is 13 residues long. DNA of the CDR3: TGTGCCAGCTTAAGGGGCCTTAATGAAAAACTGTTTTTT. Translating gives CASLRGLNEKLFF.

The V call is TRBV19, the J call TRBJ2-1; a possible D gene is TRBD2 (5 bases). This CDR3 has 12 residues. Germline V CDR1 and CDR2: LNHDA, SQIVND (reference sequence). Trimming took off 3 bases at V and 9 bases at J, with 9 bases between the two ends. CDR3 nucleotides: TGTGCCAGTAGTATTAGCGACGTTGAGCAGTTCTTC. It translates to CASSISDVEQFF.

J is TRBJ2-7 and V is TRBV18, with D maybe TRBD1 (5 bases). The CDR3 is 13 amino acids. V lost 3 bases, J lost 7 bases, and 13 bases lay in between. Germline lookup yields CDR1 KGHSH and CDR2 LQKENI. The CDR3 region is CASSPTAGREQYF. The CDR3 bases are TGTGCCAGCTCACCGACGGCAGGGCGGGAGCAGTACTTC.

The rearrangement links TRBV5-4 to TRBJ2-3; 10 bases match TRBD2. The CDR3 spans 15 residues. With 2 bases clipped from V and 1 base from J, the junction kept 1 base outside the gene matches. Germline lookup yields CDR1 SGHNT and CDR2 YYREEE (reference sequence). The CDR3 here is CASSLAGGGTDTQYF. CDR3 nucleotide sequence: TGTGCCAGCAGCTTAGCGGGGGGGGGCACAGATACGCAGTATTTT.

The chain uses TRBV11-2 and TRBJ2-7, with D tentatively TRBD1 (6 bases). The CDR3 consists of 16 residues. With 0 bases removed from V and 2 bases from J, the gap between germline ends came to 14 bases. Germline V gene lookup returns CDR1 SGHAT and CDR2 FQNNGV. The CDR3 spells CASSLDVGHRTYEQYF. In nucleotides, the CDR3 is TGTGCCAGCAGCTTAGATGTGGGACATAGAACCTACGAGCAGTACTTC.

The genes are TRBV27 and TRBJ2-7, with TRBD2 matching 9 bases. This CDR3 region has 15 residues. CDR1 and CDR2 (germline): MNHEY, SMNVEV (reference sequence). With 6 bases clipped from V and 3 bases from J, the junction kept 9 bases outside the gene matches. CDR3 in DNA: TGTGCCAGCAGCCGACCGGGACTAGCATTCTACGAGCAGTACTTC. Protein: CASSRPGLAFYEQYF.

In its sample, this clone was seen a few times. J is TRBJ1-1 and V is TRBV4-1; TRBD1 matches 7 bases. The CDR3 spans 14 residues. The germline V gene encodes CDR1 MGHRA and CDR2 YSYEKL. V lost 4 bases and J lost 1; bases outside the gene matches: 3. CDR3 coding DNA: TGCGCCAGCAGCCCGGGACAGCAGAACACTGAAGCTTTCTTT. It specifies CASSPGQQNTEAFF.

The DNA of the CDR3 is TGTGCCAGCAGCTTAGCTTACCGGGACAGGGAGGATGGCTACACCTTC. This gives the protein CASSLAYRDREDGYTF. The rearrangement links TRBV7-9 to TRBJ1-2; 9 nucleotides agree with TRBD1. CDR3 length: 16 amino acids. Germline CDR1 is SEHNR and CDR2 is FQNEAQ (reference sequence). The V and J ends lost 0 bases and 6 bases, in that order; junction bases with no gene match: 8.

The CDR3 spells CSVEATRGGNEQFF. The CDR3 nucleotides are TGCAGCGTTGAGGCAACCAGGGGAGGAAATGAGCAGTTCTTC. This chain joins TRBV29-1 and TRBJ2-1; D possibly uses TRBD1 or TRBD2 (6 bases each). In germline, CDR1 is SQVTM, CDR2 ANQGSEA. This CDR3 has 14 residues. The germline V and J ends were trimmed by 3 bases and 7 bases, with 16 bases remaining between them.

The rearrangement links TRBV5-6 to TRBJ1-3; tentative D call: TRBD1 (5 bases). The CDR3 covers 14 residues. The V gene's germline CDR1 is SGHDT and CDR2 YYEEEE. With 6 bases removed from V and 2 bases from J, the gap between germline ends came to 12 bases. CDR3 amino acids: CASTLGGPGNTIYF. The CDR3 bases are TGTGCCAGCACCCTGGGGGGTCCTGGAAACACCATATATTTT.

The chain joins TRBV4-1 to TRBJ2-7, with a weak D call TRBD2 (5 bases). Trimming left V 1 base short and J 5 bases short, with 15 bases between. CDR3 size: 15 residues. Germline V CDR1 and CDR2: MGHRA, YSYEKL. CDR3 bases: TGCGCCAGCAGCCAAGTCTGGAGGCTAGCCAACGAGCAGTACTTC. Amino acids: CASSQVWRLANEQYF.

On this clone: Other DNA sequences of this sample code for an identical CDR3. This chain joins TRBV5-1 and TRBJ2-5; 12 bases are shared with TRBD2. This CDR3 is 16 amino acids long. Losses at the gene ends were 0 bases for V and 2 bases for J; bases not matched to a gene: 2. Germline CDR1 SGHRS, CDR2 YFSETQ. The CDR3 bases are TGCGCCAGCAGCTTGGGAGGACTAGCGGGGCAAGAGACCCAGTACTTC. Translated: CASSLGGLAGQETQYF.

The table lists this clone with a few counts. This chain connects TRBV6-6 to TRBJ1-2; D uncertain. The CDR3 runs 12 residues. V was clipped by 7 bases and J by 4 bases, with 10 bases between them. CDR1 and CDR2 from the germline V gene are MNHNY and SVGAGI (reference sequence). This chain's CDR3 is CASKTQSYGYTF. The DNA for the CDR3 is TGTGCCAGCAAAACACAGAGCTATGGCTACACCTTC.

The chain joins TRBV5-1 to TRBJ2-5; TRBD2 aligns across 8 bases. Trimming at V came to 4 bases and at J to 4 bases, leaving 9 bases not matched to a gene. The germline V gene has CDR1 SGHRS and CDR2 YFSETQ. The CDR3 is 15 residues long. CDR3 DNA: TGCGCCAGCAGCCCGGGAGGGGGGCTGCGAGAGACCCAGTACTTC. Encoded protein: CASSPGGGLRETQYF.

The CDR3 loop reads CASSSYLDSAYEQYF. As DNA, the CDR3 is TGTGCCAGCAGCTCGTACCTTGACAGCGCCTACGAGCAGTACTTC. This chain connects TRBV7-9 to TRBJ2-7; D might be TRBD1 (5 bases). The V gene's germline CDR1 is SEHNR and CDR2 FQNEAQ (reference sequence). Between the trimmed V and J ends, which lost 4 bases and 2 bases, there was a span of 15 bases. The CDR3 totals 15 residues.

V usage is TRBV19 and J usage is TRBJ2-1, with a tentative D call TRBD1 (6 bases). Trimming stripped 7 bases from V and 9 bases from J, with 13 bases between. CDR1 LNHDA and CDR2 SQIVND come from the germline V gene (reference sequence). The CDR3 has 12 residues. CDR3 DNA sequence: TGTGCCAGTATGGACAGAGGGACTGAGCAGTTCTTC. It specifies CASMDRGTEQFF.

This chain uses TRBV7-9 with TRBJ1-1, with D perhaps TRBD1 (6 bases). Germline V CDR1 and CDR2: SEHNR, FQNEAQ (reference sequence). V was shortened by 2 bases and J by 3 bases, with 10 bases between the two germline ends. The CDR3 covers 14 residues. CDR3 DNA sequence: TGTGCCAGCAGCTTAAACGGGGGGCACACTGAAGCTTTCTTT. It codes for CASSLNGGHTEAFF.

CDR3 residues: CASSLESTYEQYF. The DNA of the CDR3 is TGTGCCAGCAGCTTAGAGTCGACCTACGAGCAGTACTTC. The genes are TRBV7-9 and TRBJ2-7; D is unresolved. CDR1 SEHNR and CDR2 FQNEAQ come from the germline V gene (reference sequence). V lost 1 base and J lost 2, with 6 bases in between. The CDR3 is 13 residues long.

The chain joins TRBV6-4 to TRBJ2-1; 14 nucleotides agree with TRBD2. From germline, CDR1 is MRHNA and CDR2 SNTAGT. The V gene end was trimmed by 4 bases and the J gene end by 7 bases; junction bases not matched to a gene: 12. This CDR3 has 18 residues. CDR3: CASSVNPRTSGGRNEQFF. The CDR3 coding sequence is TGTGCCAGCAGTGTCAACCCACGGACTAGCGGGGGGCGGAATGAGCAGTTCTTC.

The genes are TRBV7-8 and TRBJ1-1; the D is unclear. Trimming pared 6 bases from V and 5 bases from J, leaving 13 bases between. This CDR3 is 13 amino acids long. Per germline, CDR1 SGHVS and CDR2 FQNEAQ. CDR3 sequence (DNA): TGTGCCAGCAGTTCCTGGCAGGAAACTGAAGCTTTCTTT. This encodes CASSSWQETEAFF. The full variable domain, rest sourced from reference TRBV7-8 and TRBJ1-1, is GAGVSQSPRYKVAKRGQDVALRCDPISGHVSLFWYQQALGQGPEFLTYFQNEAQLDKSGLPSDRFFAERPEGSVSTLKIQRTQQEDSAVYLCASSSWQETEAFFGQGTRLTVV.

This clone was seen only a few times. V usage is TRBV30 and J usage is TRBJ2-5; D possibly corresponds to TRBD2 (6 bases). The CDR3 spans 12 residues. Germline CDR1 GTSNPN, CDR2 SVGIG (reference sequence). The V and J ends lost 4 bases and 4 bases respectively, with 10 bases between them. CDR3 region: CAWTQGGETQYF. CDR3 coding DNA: TGTGCCTGGACTCAGGGAGGAGAGACCCAGTACTTC.